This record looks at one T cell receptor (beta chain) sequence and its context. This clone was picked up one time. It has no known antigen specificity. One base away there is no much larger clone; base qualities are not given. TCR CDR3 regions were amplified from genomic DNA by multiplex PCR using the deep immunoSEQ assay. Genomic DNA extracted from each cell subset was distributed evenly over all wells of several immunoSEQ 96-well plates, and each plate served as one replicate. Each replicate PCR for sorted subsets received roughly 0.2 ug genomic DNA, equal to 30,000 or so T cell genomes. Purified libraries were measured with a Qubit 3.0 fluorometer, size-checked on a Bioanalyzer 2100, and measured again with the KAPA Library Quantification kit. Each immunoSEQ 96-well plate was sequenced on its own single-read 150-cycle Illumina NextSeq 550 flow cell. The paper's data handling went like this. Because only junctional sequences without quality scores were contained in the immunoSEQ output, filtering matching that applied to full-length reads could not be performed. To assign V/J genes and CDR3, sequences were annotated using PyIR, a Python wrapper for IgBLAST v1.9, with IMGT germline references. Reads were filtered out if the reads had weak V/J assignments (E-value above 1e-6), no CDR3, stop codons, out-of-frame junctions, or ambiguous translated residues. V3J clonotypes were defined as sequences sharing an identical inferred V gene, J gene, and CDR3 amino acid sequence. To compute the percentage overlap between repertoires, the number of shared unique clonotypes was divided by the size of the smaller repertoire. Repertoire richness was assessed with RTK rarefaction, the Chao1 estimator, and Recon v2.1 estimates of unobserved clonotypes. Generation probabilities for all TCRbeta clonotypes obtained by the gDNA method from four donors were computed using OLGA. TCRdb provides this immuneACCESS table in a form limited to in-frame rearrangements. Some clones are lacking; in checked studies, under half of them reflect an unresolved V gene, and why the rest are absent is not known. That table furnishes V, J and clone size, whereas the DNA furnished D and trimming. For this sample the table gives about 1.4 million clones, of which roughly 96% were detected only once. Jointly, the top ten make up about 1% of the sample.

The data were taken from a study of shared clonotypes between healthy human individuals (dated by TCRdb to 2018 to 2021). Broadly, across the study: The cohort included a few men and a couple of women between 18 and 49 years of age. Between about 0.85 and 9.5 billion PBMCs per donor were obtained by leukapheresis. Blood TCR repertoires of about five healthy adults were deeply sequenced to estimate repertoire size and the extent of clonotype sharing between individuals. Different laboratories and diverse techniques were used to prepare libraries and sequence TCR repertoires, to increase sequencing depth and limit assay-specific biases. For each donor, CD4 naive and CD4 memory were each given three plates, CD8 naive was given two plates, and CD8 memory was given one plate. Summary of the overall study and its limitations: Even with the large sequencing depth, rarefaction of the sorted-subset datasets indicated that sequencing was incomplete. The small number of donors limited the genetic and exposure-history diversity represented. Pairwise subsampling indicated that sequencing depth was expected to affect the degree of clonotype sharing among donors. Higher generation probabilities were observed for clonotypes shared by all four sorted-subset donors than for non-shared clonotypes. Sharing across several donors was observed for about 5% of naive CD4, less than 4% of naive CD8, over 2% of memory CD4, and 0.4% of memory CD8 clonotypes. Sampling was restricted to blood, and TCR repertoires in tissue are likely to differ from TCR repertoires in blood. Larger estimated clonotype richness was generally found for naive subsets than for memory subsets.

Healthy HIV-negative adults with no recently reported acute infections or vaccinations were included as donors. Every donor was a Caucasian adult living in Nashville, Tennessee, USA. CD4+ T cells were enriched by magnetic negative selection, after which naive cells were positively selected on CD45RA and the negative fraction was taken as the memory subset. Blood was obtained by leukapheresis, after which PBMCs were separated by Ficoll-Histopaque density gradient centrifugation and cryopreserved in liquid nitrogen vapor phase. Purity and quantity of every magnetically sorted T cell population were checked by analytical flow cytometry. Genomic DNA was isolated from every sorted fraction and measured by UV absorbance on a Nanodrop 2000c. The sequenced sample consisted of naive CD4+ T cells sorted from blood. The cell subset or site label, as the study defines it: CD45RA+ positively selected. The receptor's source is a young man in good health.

The CDR3 corresponds to CASSAVDRAQETQYF. The sequenced DNA: TGTGCCAGCAGCGCAGTTGACAGGGCGCAAGAGACCCAGTACTTC. In this chain, TRBV5-6 is recombined with TRBJ2-5, and 7 junction bases match TRBD1. For this chain, trimming is 4 bases at the V end and 2 bases at the J end, and the number of junction bases without a gene match is 8. Including cysteine and phenylalanine, the CDR3 has 15 amino acids. Only CDR3 DNA remains: 45 bases, in frame from the first base. The CDR1 and CDR2 encoded by the germline V gene are SGHDT and YYEEEE.